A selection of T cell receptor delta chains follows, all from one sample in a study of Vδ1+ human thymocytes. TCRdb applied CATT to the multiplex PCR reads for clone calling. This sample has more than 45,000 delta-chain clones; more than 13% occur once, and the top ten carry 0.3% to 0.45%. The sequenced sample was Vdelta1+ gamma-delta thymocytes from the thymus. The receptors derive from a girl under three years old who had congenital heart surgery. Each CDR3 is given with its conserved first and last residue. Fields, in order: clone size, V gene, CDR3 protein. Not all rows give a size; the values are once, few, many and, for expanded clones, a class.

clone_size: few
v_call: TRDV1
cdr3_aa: CALGEAAFLRITGGYATGSQYTDKLIF

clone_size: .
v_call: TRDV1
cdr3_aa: CALGLAFLGGIRLRYTDKLIF

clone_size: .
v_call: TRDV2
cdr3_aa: CACDTPAFLGGGNCRGDKVIF

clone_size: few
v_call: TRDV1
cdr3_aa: CALGEQHSTGIRFPYTDKLIF

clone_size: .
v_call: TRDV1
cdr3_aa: CALGEGSGASPAEITDKLIF

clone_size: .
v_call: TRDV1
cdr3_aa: CALGEWYGDYTDKLIF

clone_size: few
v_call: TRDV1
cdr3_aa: CALGEGSVYWGKYTDKLIF

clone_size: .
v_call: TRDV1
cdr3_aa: CALGERLVRTGDPRYTDKLIF

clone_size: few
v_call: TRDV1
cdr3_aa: CALGVTFHTGGRADKLIF

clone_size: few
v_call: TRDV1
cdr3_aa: CALGPPGRGNRGTDKLIF

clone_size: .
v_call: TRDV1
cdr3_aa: CALGELVTPVLRSLDKLIF

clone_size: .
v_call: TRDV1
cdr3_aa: CALGERAALPLGVLTDKLIF

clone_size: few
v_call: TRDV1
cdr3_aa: CALGDFGGHGYLGIPPDKLIF

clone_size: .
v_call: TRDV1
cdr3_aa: CALGDPCLPFQNHTGAVDKLIF

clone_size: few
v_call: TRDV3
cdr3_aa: CAFPKPPKTDKLIF

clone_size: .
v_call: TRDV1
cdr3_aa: CALGELNGGYLRTDKLIF

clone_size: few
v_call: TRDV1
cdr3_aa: CALGDSRTDKLIF

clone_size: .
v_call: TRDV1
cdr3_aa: CALGATPSYRLGDTCTDKLIF

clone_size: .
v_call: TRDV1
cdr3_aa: CALGEPNRFPLEGGGPYTDKLIF

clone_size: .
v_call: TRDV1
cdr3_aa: CALGDLYSNYTDKLIF

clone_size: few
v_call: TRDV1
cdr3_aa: CALGELVHTGLEGYATPLDTDKLIF

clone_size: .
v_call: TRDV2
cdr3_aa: CACAFLVLGDGSTYTDKLIF

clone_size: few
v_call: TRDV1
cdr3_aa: CALGELVEGTDKLIF

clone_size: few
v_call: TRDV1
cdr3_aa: CALGEWATVTPKLIF

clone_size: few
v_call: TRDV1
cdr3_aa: CALRSLGGRPYTDKLIF

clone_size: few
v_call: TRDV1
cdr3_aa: CALGAPDWGIRGCYTDKLIF

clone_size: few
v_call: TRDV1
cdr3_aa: CALGDPGLRGYTDKLIF

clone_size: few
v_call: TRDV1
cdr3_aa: CALGELLGNLGVPPRDKLIF

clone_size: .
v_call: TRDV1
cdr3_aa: CALGKTGGYWGLIF

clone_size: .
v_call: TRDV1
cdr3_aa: CALGELTRGSHYRGIVRHTDKLIF

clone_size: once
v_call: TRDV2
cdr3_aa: CACDRGWGIHTDKLIF

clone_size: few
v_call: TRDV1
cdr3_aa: CALGEHRRDYTDKLIF

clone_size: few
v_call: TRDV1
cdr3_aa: CALGNFSTLRGGPHTDKLIF

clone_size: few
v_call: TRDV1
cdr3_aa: CALGESRVPGGLAYYTDKLIF

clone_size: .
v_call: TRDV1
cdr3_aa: CALGEPLDPRNGDWNKLIF